The sample holds a few counts of the clone carrying this T cell receptor (beta chain). Its antigen is not identified. This sample was included in a study of beta chain features in type 1 diabetes. Whole-study findings and limits: TCRB CDR3s from Type 1 diabetes patients were moderately but significantly shorter in all four CD4+ subsets. Lower insertion and higher deletion counts appeared at VDJ junctions in type 1 diabetes patients.

Germline values: CDR1 KGHSH, CDR2 LQKENI. The CDR3 sequence is 13 residues long. V was pared by 6 bases and J by 5 bases, with 13 bases between. The isolated RNA, all of it, was reverse transcribed, so expressed TCRB transcripts were what got sequenced. Sequencing used immunoSEQ multiplex PCR; TCRdb keeps in-frame clones, though not all of them. There are around 180,000 clones in the sample; less than 10% occur only once, and 0.5% lies in the top ten. Sequences were obtained from central memory CD4+ T cells from blood. The chain couples TRBV18 to TRBJ2-5; D unresolved. The origin of this receptor is a man between 18 and 29 years old with type 1 diabetes. The CDR3 region is CASSPEPRETQYF. DNA for the CDR3: TGTGCCAGCTCGCCGGAACCGAGGGAGACCCAGTACTTC.